These T cell receptor beta chains were read from a single sample in a study of cytomegalovirus exposure and HLA in healthy donors. Data came from immunoSEQ multiplex PCR; TCRdb stores just in-frame clones and leaves some out. The sample carries approximately 83,000 clones, 80% recorded once. The sequenced material came from PBMCs. Receptors originate from a young man in good health and CMV-seronegative. The CDR3 runs from the conserved cysteine through the conserved F or W. The D gene is left open where the match is weak. Expanded clones get a size class; other rows say once, few or many, or leave the size out.

CDR3 | DNA | J | size | D | V
CSSSPPPGQGLNEQYF | TGTTCCAGCAGCCCGCCCCCCGGACAGGGTCTCAACGAGCAGTACTTC | TRBJ2-7 | - | TRBD1 | TRBV7-9
CASSATGAVQETQYF | TGTGCCAGCAGTGCGACAGGGGCCGTCCAAGAGACCCAGTACTTC | TRBJ2-5 | - | TRBD1 | TRBV6-5
CASSLLTGGYGYTF | TGCGCCAGCAGCTTACTGACAGGGGGCTATGGCTACACCTTC | TRBJ1-2 | - | TRBD1 | TRBV5-1
CASSPNRDYEQYF | TGTGCCAGCTCACCAAACAGGGACTACGAGCAGTACTTC | TRBJ2-7 | - | - | TRBV18
CASGYGQGLGTTEAFF | TGTGCTAGTGGCTACGGACAGGGACTGGGGACCACTGAAGCTTTCTTT | TRBJ1-1 | - | TRBD1 | TRBV12-5
CASSEHLQNEKLFF | TGTGCCAGCAGTGAACACCTCCAGAATGAAAAACTGTTTTTT | TRBJ1-4 | - | - | TRBV6-1
CASSLARGFLSYEQYF | TGCGCCAGCAGCTTGGCCCGGGGTTTTTTATCCTACGAGCAGTACTTC | TRBJ2-7 | - | - | TRBV5-1
CASSLEGRLAGVLREQFF | TGCGCCAGCAGCTTGGAGGGCCGGCTAGCGGGGGTCTTACGTGAGCAGTTCTTC | TRBJ2-1 | - | TRBD2 | TRBV5-1
CASSRGTLGNTIYF | TGTGCCAGCTCAAGGGGGACACTCGGAAACACCATATATTTT | TRBJ1-3 | - | - | TRBV18
CASSEARVSGGTDTQYF | TGTGCCAGCAGTGAAGCGCGTGTTAGCGGGGGGACAGATACGCAGTATTTT | TRBJ2-3 | - | TRBD2 | TRBV6-1
CATPGRRTGGMRDTEAFF | TGTGCCACCCCGGGGAGGCGTACAGGGGGCATGAGGGACACTGAAGCCTTCTTT | TRBJ1-1 | - | TRBD1 | TRBV2
CASRPTDMNTEAFF | TGTGCCAGCAGGCCAACAGATATGAACACTGAAGCTTTCTTT | TRBJ1-1 | - | - | TRBV6-5
CASSPSTNTEAFF | TGTGCCAGCAGTCCTAGTACCAACACTGAAGCTTTCTTT | TRBJ1-1 | - | - | TRBV6-4
CASSPGQSHYNEQFF | TGTGCCAGCAGCCCCGGACAGAGCCACTACAATGAGCAGTTCTTC | TRBJ2-1 | once | - | TRBV5-8
CASGFGQSLGQETQYF | TGTGCTAGTGGTTTCGGACAGTCCTTGGGCCAAGAGACCCAGTACTTC | TRBJ2-5 | - | - | TRBV12-5
CASSFQGGTEAFF | TGTGCCAGCAGCTTCCAGGGGGGCACTGAAGCTTTCTTT | TRBJ1-1 | - | TRBD1 | TRBV7-6
CASSVFAQGQLNTEAFF | TGCGCCAGCAGCGTGTTTGCTCAGGGGCAGCTTAACACTGAAGCTTTCTTT | TRBJ1-1 | - | - | TRBV5-1
CASSLSGIGYEQYF | TGTGCCAGCAGCTTATCAGGCATTGGCTACGAGCAGTACTTC | TRBJ2-7 | - | - | TRBV11-2
CASSEGAGVNYGYTF | TGTGCCAGCAGTGAAGGTGCAGGGGTTAACTATGGCTACACCTTC | TRBJ1-2 | - | - | TRBV6-4
CASSFTDRDNEQFF | TGCGCCAGCAGCTTCACGGACAGGGACAATGAGCAGTTCTTC | TRBJ2-1 | - | TRBD1 | TRBV5-1
CASSLVIGEEAQYF | TGTGCCAGCAGCTTAGTCATAGGGGAAGAGGCCCAGTACTTC | TRBJ2-5 | - | - | TRBV11-2
CASSSWDSYNEQFF | TGTGCCAGCAGTTCCTGGGACAGCTACAATGAGCAGTTCTTC | TRBJ2-1 | - | TRBD1 | TRBV6-5
CASSDPGTKPYEQYF | TGTGCCAGCAGTGACCCCGGGACAAAACCCTACGAGCAGTACTTC | TRBJ2-7 | - | - | TRBV6-1
CAWRAGGSLTDTQYF | TGTGCCTGGAGGGCGGGGGGGTCGCTGACAGATACGCAGTATTTT | TRBJ2-3 | - | TRBD2 | TRBV30
CSVEAQGAYEQYF | TGCAGCGTTGAAGCTCAGGGGGCTTACGAGCAGTACTTC | TRBJ2-7 | - | TRBD1 | TRBV29-1
CASSSRAETQYF | TGTGCCAGCAGCTCCAGGGCAGAGACCCAGTACTTC | TRBJ2-5 | - | - | TRBV5-4
CASSFEGSYSNQPQHF | TGTGCCAGCAGCTTCGAGGGAAGCTATAGCAATCAGCCCCAGCATTTT | TRBJ1-5 | - | - | TRBV7-8
CASSFNSGSYEQYF | TGCGCCAGCAGCTTTAACAGTGGCTCCTACGAGCAGTACTTC | TRBJ2-7 | - | - | TRBV5-1
CASTSGGSNYGYTF | TGCGCCAGCACCTCAGGGGGCTCCAACTATGGCTACACCTTC | TRBJ1-2 | once | TRBD1 | TRBV5-1
CASSFGGALETQYF | TGTGCCAGCAGTTTCGGGGGGGCCTTAGAGACCCAGTACTTC | TRBJ2-5 | - | TRBD2 | TRBV28
CASSRNSGGEGEQFF | TGTGCCAGCAGCCGTAATAGCGGGGGGGAAGGTGAGCAGTTCTTC | TRBJ2-1 | - | TRBD2 | TRBV4-2
CASSGRTGLYEQYF | TGTGCCAGCAGCGGTCGGACAGGGCTCTACGAGCAGTACTTC | TRBJ2-7 | - | TRBD1 | TRBV7-2
CASSSTGGASPKQFF | TGTGCCAGCAGCAGCACCGGGGGGGCTAGCCCAAAACAGTTCTTC | TRBJ2-1 | - | TRBD2 | TRBV9
CAILGGAYSGNTIYF | TGTGCCATCTTGGGAGGGGCCTACTCTGGAAACACCATATATTTT | TRBJ1-3 | - | - | TRBV10-3
CASTRLAGGSSYEQYF | TGCGCCAGCACTAGACTAGCGGGGGGGAGCTCCTACGAGCAGTACTTC | TRBJ2-7 | - | TRBD2 | TRBV10-2
CASSLRSDTQYF | TGTGCCAGCAGCCTGAGATCGGATACGCAGTATTTT | TRBJ2-3 | - | - | TRBV11-3
CASNPGVDQPQHF | TGTGCCAGCAACCCCGGGGTGGATCAGCCCCAGCATTTT | TRBJ1-5 | - | - | TRBV6-6
CAITSGDNQPQHF | TGTGCCATCACTTCAGGGGACAATCAGCCCCAGCATTTT | TRBJ1-5 | few | - | TRBV10-3
CASSRTQGLADGEQFF | TGTGCCAGCAGCCGGACCCAGGGACTAGCCGATGGTGAGCAGTTCTTC | TRBJ2-1 | - | TRBD2 | TRBV11-2
CSVEEFGGSRNSGANVLTF | TGCAGCGTTGAAGAATTCGGGGGGTCCCGAAACTCTGGGGCCAACGTCCTGACTTTC | TRBJ2-6 | - | TRBD2 | TRBV29-1